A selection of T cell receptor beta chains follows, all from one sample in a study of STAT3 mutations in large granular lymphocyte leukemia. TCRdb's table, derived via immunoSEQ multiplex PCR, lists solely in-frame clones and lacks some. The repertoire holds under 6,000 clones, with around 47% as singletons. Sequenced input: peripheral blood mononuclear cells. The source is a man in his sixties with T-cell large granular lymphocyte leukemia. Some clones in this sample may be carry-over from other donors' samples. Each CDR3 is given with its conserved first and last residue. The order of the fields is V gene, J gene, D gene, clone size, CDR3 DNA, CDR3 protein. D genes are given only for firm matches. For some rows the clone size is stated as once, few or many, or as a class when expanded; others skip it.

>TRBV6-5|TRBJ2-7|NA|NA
TGTGCCAGCAGAAGACAGTCATCGCAGTACTTC
CASRRQSSQYF
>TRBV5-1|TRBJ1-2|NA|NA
TGCGCCAGCAGCTTGTCCGGGGATCAGGGCTACACCTTC
CASSLSGDQGYTF
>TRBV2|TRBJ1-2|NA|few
TGTGCCAGCAACGGGTTCTATTTCTATGGCTACACCTTC
CASNGFYFYGYTF
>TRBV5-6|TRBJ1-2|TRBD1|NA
TGTGCCAGCAGACGGGACAGCGGGGGCTACACCTTC
CASRRDSGGYTF
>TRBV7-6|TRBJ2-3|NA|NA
TGTGCCAGCAGCCCCAATCAGAGGGAATCAGATACGCAGTATTTT
CASSPNQRESDTQYF
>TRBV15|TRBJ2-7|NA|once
TGTGCCACCAGCAGCGTCTTTGGCGAGCAGTACTTC
CATSSVFGEQYF
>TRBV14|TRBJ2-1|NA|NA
TGTGCCAGCAGCCAATTCTCAGGGAGCTCCTACAATGAGCAGTTCTTC
CASSQFSGSSYNEQFF
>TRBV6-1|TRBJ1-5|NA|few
TGTGCCAGCAGGATCGACAGGAATAGCAATCAGCCCCAGCATTTT
CASRIDRNSNQPQHF
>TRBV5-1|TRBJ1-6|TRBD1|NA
TGCGCCAGCAAACATATAGGGGGCAATTCACCCCTCCACTTT
CASKHIGGNSPLHF
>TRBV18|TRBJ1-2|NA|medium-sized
TGTGCCAGCTCACCCGATCAGCGAGCATATGGCTACACCTTC
CASSPDQRAYGYTF
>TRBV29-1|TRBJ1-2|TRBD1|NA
TGCAGCGTCGCACAGGGGTCCAACTATGGCTACACCTTC
CSVAQGSNYGYTF
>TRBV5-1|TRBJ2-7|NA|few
TGCGCCAGCAGCTTGGTCTACGGGATAGGGGAGCAGTACTTC
CASSLVYGIGEQYF
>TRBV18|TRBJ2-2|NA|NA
TGTGCCAGCTCACCAGCTTTAAGAACCGGGGAGCTGTTTTTT
CASSPALRTGELFF
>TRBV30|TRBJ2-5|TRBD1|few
TGTGCCTGGGGTCGAGGGACAGGGGGCTCAGAGACCCAGTACTTC
CAWGRGTGGSETQYF
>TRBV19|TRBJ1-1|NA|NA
TGTGCCAGCGCGGGGATGAACACTGAAGCTTTCTTT
CASAGMNTEAFF
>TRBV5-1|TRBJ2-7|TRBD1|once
TGCGCCAGCAGCACGGGACAGGGTTCAGTTTCCGAGCAGTACTTC
CASSTGQGSVSEQYF
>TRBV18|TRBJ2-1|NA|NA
TGTGCCAGCTCAAGGACACCCGTAGGGTCTGAGCAGTTCTTC
CASSRTPVGSEQFF
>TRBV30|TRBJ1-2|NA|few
TGTGCCTGGAGTGTAGAGGCTAACTATGGCTACACCTTC
CAWSVEANYGYTF
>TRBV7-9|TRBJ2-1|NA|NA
TGTGCCAGCATCCAAGGCCAGGTGTCCTACAATGAGCAGTTCTTC
CASIQGQVSYNEQFF
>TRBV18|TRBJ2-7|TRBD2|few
TGTGCCAGCTCACCGGGTCGTGGGACTAGCGGCTACGAGCAGTACTTC
CASSPGRGTSGYEQYF
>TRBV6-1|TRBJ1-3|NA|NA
TGTGCCAGCAGCCGGGACACTGGAAACACCATATATTTT
CASSRDTGNTIYF
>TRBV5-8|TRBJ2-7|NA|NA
TGTGCCAGCAGCTTACCAGGGATCGACGAGCAGTACTTC
CASSLPGIDEQYF
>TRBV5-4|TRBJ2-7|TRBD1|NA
TGTGCCAGCAGCATCGGGGGCCAGGGGGCGAGTTACGAGCAGTACTTC
CASSIGGQGASYEQYF
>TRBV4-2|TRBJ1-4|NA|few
TGTGCCAGCAGCCAAGATCACGGGATAGTTAATGAAAAACTGTTTTTT
CASSQDHGIVNEKLFF
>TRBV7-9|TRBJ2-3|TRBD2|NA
TGTGCCAGCAGCCCTGGACTAGCGGGCGCAGATACGCAGTATTTT
CASSPGLAGADTQYF
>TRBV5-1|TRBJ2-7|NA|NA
TGCGCCAGCAGCGATCAGGGGTCCTACGAGCAGTACTTC
CASSDQGSYEQYF
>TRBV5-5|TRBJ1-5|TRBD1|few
TGTGCCAGCAGCTTGGTAGGGGGCATTCAGCCCCAGCATTTT
CASSLVGGIQPQHF
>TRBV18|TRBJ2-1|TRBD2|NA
TGTGCCAGCTCACCCCTTCCGGGGGGACATGAGCAGTTCTTC
CASSPLPGGHEQFF
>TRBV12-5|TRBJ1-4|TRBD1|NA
TGTGCTAGTGGTTGGGGACAGCTTAATGAAAAACTGTTTTTT
CASGWGQLNEKLFF
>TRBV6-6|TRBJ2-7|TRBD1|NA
TGTGCCAGCAGCCGAACGAGGGACAGGGGGAACGAGCAGTACTTC
CASSRTRDRGNEQYF
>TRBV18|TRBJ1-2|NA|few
TGTGCCAGCTCACCACCCAGTGCTTCAAACTATGGCTACACCTTC
CASSPPSASNYGYTF
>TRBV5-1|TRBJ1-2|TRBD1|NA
TGCGCCAGCAGCGAGACAGGGGAGAGCGGCTACACCTTC
CASSETGESGYTF
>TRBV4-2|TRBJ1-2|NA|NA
TGTGCCAGCAGCCGATCCGGGACTGGGGATGGCTACACCTTC
CASSRSGTGDGYTF
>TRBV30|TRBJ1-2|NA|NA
TGTGCCTGGAGTCGAGACAGGCCCTATGGCTACACCTTC
CAWSRDRPYGYTF
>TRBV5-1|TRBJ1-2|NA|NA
TGCGCCAGCAGCCCACCGAGTATTTATGGCTACACCTTC
CASSPPSIYGYTF
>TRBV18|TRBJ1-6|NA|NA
TGTGCCAGCTCCGACGCGCGGAATTCACCCCTCCACTTT
CASSDARNSPLHF
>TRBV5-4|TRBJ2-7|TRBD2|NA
TGTGCCAGCAGCCCGTGGGGGGGAGGAGAGCAGTACTTC
CASSPWGGGEQYF